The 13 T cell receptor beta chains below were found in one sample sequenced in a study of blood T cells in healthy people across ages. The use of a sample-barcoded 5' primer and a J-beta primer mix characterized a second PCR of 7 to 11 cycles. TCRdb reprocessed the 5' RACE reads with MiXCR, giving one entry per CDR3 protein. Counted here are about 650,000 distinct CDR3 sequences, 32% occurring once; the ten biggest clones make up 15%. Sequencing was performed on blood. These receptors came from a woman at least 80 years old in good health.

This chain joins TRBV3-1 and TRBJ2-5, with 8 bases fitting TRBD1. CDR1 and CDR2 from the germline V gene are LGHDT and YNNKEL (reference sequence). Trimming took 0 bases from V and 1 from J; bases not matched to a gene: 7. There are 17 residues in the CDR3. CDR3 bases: TGTGCCAGCAGCCAAGAAGATCGCAGGGGGCCCCAAGAGACCCAGTACTTC. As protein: CASSQEDRRGPQETQYF.

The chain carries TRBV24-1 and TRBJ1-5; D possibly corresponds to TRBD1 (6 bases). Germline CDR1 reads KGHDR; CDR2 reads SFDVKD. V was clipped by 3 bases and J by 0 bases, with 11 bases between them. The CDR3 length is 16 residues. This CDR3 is CATSDAGVNSNQPQHF. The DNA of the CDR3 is TGTGCCACCAGTGATGCAGGGGTTAATAGCAATCAGCCCCAGCATTTT.

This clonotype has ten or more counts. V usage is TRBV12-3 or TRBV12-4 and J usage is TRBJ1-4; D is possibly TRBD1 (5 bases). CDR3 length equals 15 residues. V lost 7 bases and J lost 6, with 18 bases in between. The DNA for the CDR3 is TGTGCCAGCAATCTCTTCGGGGCGTCGGATGAAAAACTGTTTTTT. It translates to CASNLFGASDEKLFF.

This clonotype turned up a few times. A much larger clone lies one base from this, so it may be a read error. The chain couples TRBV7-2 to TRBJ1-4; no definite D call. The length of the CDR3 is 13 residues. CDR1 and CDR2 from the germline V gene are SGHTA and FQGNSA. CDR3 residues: CASSLGDGEKRFF. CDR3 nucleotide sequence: TGTGCCAGCAGCTTAGGTGACGGTGAAAAACGGTTTTTT. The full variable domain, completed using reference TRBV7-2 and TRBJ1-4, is GAGVSQSPSNKVTEKGKDVELRCDPISGHTALYWYRQSLGQGLEFLIYFQGNSAPDKSGLPSDRFSAERTGGSVSTLTIQRTQQEDSAVYLCASSLGDGEKRFFGSGTQLSVL.

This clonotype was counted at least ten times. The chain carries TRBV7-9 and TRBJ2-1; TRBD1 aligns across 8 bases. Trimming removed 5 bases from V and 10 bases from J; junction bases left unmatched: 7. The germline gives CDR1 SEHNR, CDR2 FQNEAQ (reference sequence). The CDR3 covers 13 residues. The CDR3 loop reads CASSPTDRDEQFF. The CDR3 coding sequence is TGTGCCAGCAGCCCGACGGACAGGGACGAGCAGTTCTTC.

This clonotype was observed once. Here the CDR3 reads CASSFLSTEAFF. The CDR3 DNA reads TGTGCCAGCAGCTTTCTTTCCACTGAAGCTTTCTTT. The V call is TRBV7-9, the J call TRBJ1-1; D uncertain. V dropped 3 bases and J dropped 4 bases, with 6 bases sitting between them. The CDR3 has 12 residues. Germline V gene sequence: CDR1 SEHNR, CDR2 FQNEAQ (reference sequence).

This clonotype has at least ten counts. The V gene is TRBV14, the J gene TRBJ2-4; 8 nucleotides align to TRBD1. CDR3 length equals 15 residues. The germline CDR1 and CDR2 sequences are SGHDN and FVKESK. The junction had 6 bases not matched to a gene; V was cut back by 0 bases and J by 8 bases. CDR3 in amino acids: CASSQDARGLDIQYF. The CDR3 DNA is TGTGCCAGCAGCCAAGATGCCAGGGGGCTCGACATTCAGTACTTC. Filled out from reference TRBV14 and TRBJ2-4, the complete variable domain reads EAGVTQFPSHSVIEKGQTVTLRCDPISGHDNLYWYRRVMGKEIKFLLHFVKESKQDESGMPNNRFLAERTGGTYSTLKVQPAELEDSGVYFCASSQDARGLDIQYFGAGTRLSVL.

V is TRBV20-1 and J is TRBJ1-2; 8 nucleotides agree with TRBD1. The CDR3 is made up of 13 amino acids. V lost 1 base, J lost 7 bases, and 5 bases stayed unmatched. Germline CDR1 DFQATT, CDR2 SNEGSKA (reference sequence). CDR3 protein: CSARGQGPGGYTF. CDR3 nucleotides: TGCAGTGCTAGAGGACAGGGGCCGGGTGGCTACACCTTC.

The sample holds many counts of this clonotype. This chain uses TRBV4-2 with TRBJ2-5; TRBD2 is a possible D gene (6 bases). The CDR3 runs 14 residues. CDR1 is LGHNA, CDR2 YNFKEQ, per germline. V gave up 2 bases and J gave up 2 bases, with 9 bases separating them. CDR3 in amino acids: CASSQIRGQETQYF. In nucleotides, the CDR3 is TGTGCCAGCAGCCAAATACGGGGGCAAGAGACCCAGTACTTC.

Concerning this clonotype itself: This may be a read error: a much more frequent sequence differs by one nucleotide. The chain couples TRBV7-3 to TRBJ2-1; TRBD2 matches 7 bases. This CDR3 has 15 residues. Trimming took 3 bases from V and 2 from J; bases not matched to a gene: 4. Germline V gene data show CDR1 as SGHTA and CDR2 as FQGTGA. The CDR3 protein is CASSLSGEPYNEQFF. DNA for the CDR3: TGTGCCAGCAGCTTGAGCGGGGAGCCCTACAATGAGCAGTTCTTC.

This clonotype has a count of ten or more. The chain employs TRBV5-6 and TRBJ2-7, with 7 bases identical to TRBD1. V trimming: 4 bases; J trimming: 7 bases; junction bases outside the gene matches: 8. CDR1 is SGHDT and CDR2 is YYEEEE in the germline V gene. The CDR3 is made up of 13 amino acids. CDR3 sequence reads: CASSQGSGGEQYF. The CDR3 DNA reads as TGTGCCAGCAGCCAAGGCTCAGGGGGAGAGCAGTACTTC.

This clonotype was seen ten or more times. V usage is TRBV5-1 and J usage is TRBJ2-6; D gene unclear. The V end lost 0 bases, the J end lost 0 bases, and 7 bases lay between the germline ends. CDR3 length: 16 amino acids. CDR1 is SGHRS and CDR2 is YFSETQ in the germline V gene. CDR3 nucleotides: TGCGCCAGCAGCTTGGGATGGGTCTCTGGGGCCAACGTCCTGACTTTC. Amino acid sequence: CASSLGWVSGANVLTF.

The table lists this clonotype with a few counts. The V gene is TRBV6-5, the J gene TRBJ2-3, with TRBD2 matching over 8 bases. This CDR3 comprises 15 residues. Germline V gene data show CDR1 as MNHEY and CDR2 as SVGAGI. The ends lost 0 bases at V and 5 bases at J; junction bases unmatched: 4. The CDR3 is CASSYSGLAGDTQYF. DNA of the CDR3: TGTGCCAGCAGTTACTCAGGGCTAGCGGGAGATACGCAGTATTTT.